The clone carrying this TCR beta chain was seen more than once but under ten times. Germline V gene lookup returns CDR1 LNHDA and CDR2 SQIVND (reference sequence). Trimming pared 6 bases from V and 2 bases from J, leaving 10 bases between. This CDR3 contains 13 residues. Time point specified: newly diagnosed GD, antithyroid drugs for less than 3 months. PBMC RNA served as the TCR library source. By American Thyroid Association guidelines, Graves' disease was diagnosed in the cohort. Arm-PCR of CDR3 regions and iRepertoire HTBI primers were used to build TCR beta libraries. One entry per CDR3 protein results from TCRdb running MiXCR on the multiplex PCR reads. The data show around 480,000 distinct CDR3 sequences, with 15% to 20% seen just once and 12% held by the top ten. The data are from a study of regulatory T cells in long-lasting Graves disease. Study-wide background: New Graves' disease cases had less than 3 months of antithyroid drugs.

The sample also formed part of further work on T cells in Graves' hyperthyroidism and ophthalmopathy. That report adds: HTBI primers were employed in a first-round RT-PCR of the TCR CDR3. The blood repertoire included most of the expanded thyroid clonotypes above 0.001.

V and J are TRBV19 and TRBJ2-5, with D maybe TRBD1 (6 bases). The TCR comes from a man aged 35-49 years with Graves disease. Sequencing used peripheral blood mononuclear cells (PBMCs), obtained at new diagnosis, from a patient treated with antithyroid drugs. The CDR3 region is CASSGQMQETQYF. Written as DNA, the CDR3 is TGTGCCAGTAGCGGACAGATGCAAGAGACCCAGTACTTC.